The 13 T cell receptor beta chains below all came from one sample that was sequenced in a study of T cell responses to AZD1222 COVID-19 vaccine. This table comes from immunoSEQ multiplex PCR, and its TCRdb copy is limited to in-frame clones, with some not included. Counted here are over 75,000 clones, approximately 90% occurring once; the ten biggest clones make up roughly 11%. Sequenced material: peripheral blood, taken 28 days after the second AZD1222 dose. Receptors were obtained from an adult who received the AZD1222 COVID-19 vaccine.

V is TRBV24-1 and J is TRBJ2-5; 7 positions agree with TRBD1. The CDR3 covers 15 residues. Germline-derived CDR1 and CDR2 are KGHDR and SFDVKD. V shed 0 bases, J shed 2 bases, and the junction held 2 bases outside the gene matches. CDR3 nucleotide sequence: TGTGCCACCAGTGATTTGCCGGACAGGCAAGAGACCCAGTACTTC. Protein product: CATSDLPDRQETQYF.

This sequence joins TRBV6-5 and TRBJ1-4; D ambiguous. Trimming cost V 1 base and J 6 bases, with 12 bases left between them. Germline loops: CDR1 MNHEY, CDR2 SVGAGI. The CDR3 loop spans 15 amino acids. CDR3 sequence reads: CASSYWGSPDEKLFF. The CDR3 coding sequence is TGTGCCAGCAGTTACTGGGGTTCCCCGGATGAAAAACTGTTTTTT.

The chain has TRBV7-9 and TRBJ2-3; 8 bases are a match to TRBD1. With V trimmed by 5 bases and J by 0 bases, 10 bases remained unmatched. The CDR3 loop spans 17 amino acids. Germline loops: CDR1 SEHNR, CDR2 FQNEAQ (reference sequence). The CDR3 region is CASSLTPTGVSTDTQYF. As DNA, the CDR3 is TGTGCCAGCAGCCTCACTCCGACAGGGGTTAGCACAGATACGCAGTATTTT.

The CDR3: CASSPKGLTHNSPLHF. The CDR3 DNA is TGTGCCAGCAGCCCAAAGGGGCTTACTCATAATTCACCCCTCCACTTT. The genes are TRBV7-3 and TRBJ1-6, with D perhaps matching TRBD1 (5 bases). Germline V gene lookup returns CDR1 SGHTA and CDR2 FQGTGA. Deletions cut 5 bases from V and 5 bases from J, with 16 bases between. CDR3 length: 16 amino acids.

This rearrangement joins TRBV10-1 to TRBJ2-1; 9 bases match TRBD2. The CDR3 loop spans 15 amino acids. J gave up 7 bases and V 7 bases, and 11 bases lay outside the gene matches. Germline CDR1 reads WNHNN; CDR2 reads SYGVQD (reference sequence). CDR3 sequence (DNA): TGCGCCAGCATCCCGGGAGTAGCGGGGGAGAATGAGCAGTTCTTC. It encodes CASIPGVAGENEQFF.

The chain links TRBV6-5 to TRBJ2-7; possibly TRBD1 or TRBD2 for D (5 bases each). The CDR3 consists of 14 residues. Trimming shortened V by 6 bases and J by 2 bases, and 14 bases separated the two germline ends. Germline V gene lookup returns CDR1 MNHEY and CDR2 SVGAGI. CDR3 bases: TGTGCCAGCAGGCCCGGGACCCTCCCCTACGAGCAGTACTTC. It translates to CASRPGTLPYEQYF.

This clone showed up just a few times. The chain recombines TRBV7-9 with TRBJ1-5; D possibly corresponds to TRBD1 (5 bases). CDR1 is SEHNR and CDR2 is FQNEAQ in the germline V gene (reference sequence). V gave up 5 bases and J gave up 0 bases, with 17 bases separating them. The CDR3 is 17 residues long. The CDR3 sequence is CASSTGIGAHSNQPQHF. The CDR3 DNA follows: TGTGCCAGCAGCACAGGTATTGGGGCCCATAGCAATCAGCCCCAGCATTTT.

The rearrangement joins TRBV5-1 to TRBJ2-3; 8 positions match TRBD1. After removal of 7 bases from V and 2 bases from J, the junction contained 12 bases not matched to a gene. This CDR3 region has 16 residues. From germline, CDR1 is SGHRS and CDR2 YFSETQ. The CDR3 sequence: CASGTGLELNTDTQYF. The DNA of the CDR3 is TGCGCCAGCGGGACAGGCTTAGAACTAAACACAGATACGCAGTATTTT. Full variable domain (remainder filled in from reference TRBV5-1 and TRBJ2-3): KAGVTQTPRYLIKTRGQQVTLSCSPISGHRSVSWYQQTPGQGLQFLFEYFSETQRNKGNFPGRFSGRQFSNSRSEMNVSTLELGDSALYLCASGTGLELNTDTQYFGPGTRLTVL.

This clone is a singleton in its sample. The CDR3 protein is CASSRAYRLLQETQYF. The CDR3 nucleotides read TGTGCCAGCAGCAGGGCCTACAGGTTACTCCAAGAGACCCAGTACTTC. V is TRBV7-6 and J is TRBJ2-5; possible D gene TRBD1, 5 bases. V was clipped by 5 bases and J by 1 base, with 17 bases between them. This CDR3 is built from 16 residues. Looked up from germline, CDR1 is SGHVS and CDR2 is FNYEAQ.

The rearrangement joins TRBV24-1 to TRBJ2-3; D possibly matches TRBD1 or TRBD2 (5 bases each). Trimming left V 1 base short and J 3 bases short, with 10 bases between. The CDR3 is 15 residues long. Germline-derived CDR1 and CDR2 are KGHDR and SFDVKD. CDR3 DNA sequence: TGTGCCACCAGTGATTTAAGGGACGGGACAGATACGCAGTATTTT. Protein sequence: CATSDLRDGTDTQYF.

J is TRBJ2-1 and V is TRBV3-1 (or the pseudogene TRBV3-2); D might be TRBD1 or TRBD2, each matching 5 bases. The CDR3 runs 12 residues. V was trimmed by 8 bases and J by 6 bases, leaving 11 bases between them. Germline CDR1 and CDR2: LGHDT and YNNKEL (reference sequence). CDR3 sequence reads: CASGGLLNEQFF. CDR3 in DNA: TGTGCCAGCGGGGGTCTCCTCAATGAGCAGTTCTTC.

The rearrangement uses TRBV7-8 and TRBJ2-3; 9 bases fit TRBD2. CDR1 and CDR2 (germline): SGHVS, FQNEAQ. The CDR3 sequence is 15 residues long. J was trimmed by 1 base and V by 4 bases; bases with no gene match: 3. The CDR3 protein is CASSWIAGGTDTQYF. The CDR3 nucleotides are TGTGCCAGCAGCTGGATAGCGGGGGGCACAGATACGCAGTATTTT.

The chain joins TRBV5-1 to TRBJ1-6, with D unclear. The V end lost 0 bases, the J end lost 6 bases, and 13 bases lay between the germline ends. In germline, CDR1 is SGHRS, CDR2 YFSETQ. There are 16 residues in the CDR3. The CDR3 region has the DNA TGCGCCAGCAGCTTGGATGCCGGACGGACTAATTCACCCCTCCACTTT. The encoded protein is CASSLDAGRTNSPLHF.